The 4 T cell receptor beta chains below come from one sample, sequenced in a study of T-cell reconstitution after alpha-beta-depleted transplantation in children. For TCRbeta, the library was prepared with unique molecular identifiers. TCRdb itself ran the PCR reads through MiXCR, one entry per CDR3 protein. The profile shows 190,000 or so distinct CDR3 sequences, about 6.4% of them singletons. The sequenced sample was PBMCs from the stem cell graft donor, obtained from the stem cell graft. The origin of the receptors is a human donor who donated a stem cell graft to a child with Wiskott-Aldrich syndrome.

The chain carries TRBV2 and TRBJ1-1; the match to TRBD1 covers 8 bases. The CDR3 runs to 14 residues. Looked up from germline, CDR1 is SNHLY and CDR2 is FYNNEI. V gave up 10 bases and J gave up 1 base; unmatched junction bases: 8. The CDR3 spells CATPSGQENTEAFF. As DNA, the CDR3 is TGTGCCACTCCATCGGGACAGGAGAACACTGAAGCTTTCTTT.

The table lists this clonotype with many counts. One junction end does not reproduce the germline sequence, and a read error may be involved. The rearrangement links TRBV5-5 to TRBJ2-5; 9 bases align to TRBD2. CDR3 length equals 15 residues. Germline V gene sequence: CDR1 SGHKS, CDR2 YYEKEE (reference sequence). In DNA form, the CDR3 reads TGTGCCAGCAGCTTGTTAGCGGGGGTTGTAGAGAGCCAGTACTTC. Encoded protein: CASSLLAGVVESQYF.

This clonotype was recorded many times. The chain has TRBV7-9 and TRBJ2-7, with D possibly being TRBD1 (6 bases). This CDR3 is 13 amino acids long. CDR1 SEHNR and CDR2 FQNEAQ come from the germline V gene (reference sequence). The V and J ends lost 1 base and 5 bases respectively, with 9 bases between them. The CDR3, as DNA: TGTGCCAGCAGCTTAGTTCGACAGGACGAGCAGTACTTC. This codes for CASSLVRQDEQYF.

This clonotype was seen many times. V gene TRBV5-1 combines with J gene TRBJ2-1, with D perhaps TRBD2 (6 bases). Germline V gene lookup returns CDR1 SGHRS and CDR2 YFSETQ. The length of the CDR3 is 11 residues. V lost 7 bases and J 12 bases, leaving 14 bases between the germline ends. CDR3 protein: CASLGGGAQFF. CDR3 coding DNA: TGCGCCAGCCTCGGGGGAGGTGCGCAGTTCTTC.